The clone carrying this T cell receptor beta chain has just one count. The sample belongs to a study of blood T cell repertoires in COVID-19. On the study more broadly: Sample material is recorded as cDNA or gDNA derived from T cells, B-cell-depleted T cells, or PBMCs.

Repertoires were generated with immunoSEQ multiplex PCR, while TCRdb's copy carries only in-frame clones and drops some. The sample lists some 290,000 clones, roughly 91% occurring once. The sequencing sample was made of PBMCs or T cells enriched from blood (not recorded which). The receptor's source is a middle-aged woman with acute COVID-19.

The CDR3 loop reads CASSSGTRSTGELFF. Written as DNA, the CDR3 is TGTGCCAGCAGCTCCGGGACACGGTCGACCGGGGAGCTGTTTTTT. The chain couples TRBV11-2 to TRBJ2-2; weak D call: TRBD1 (6 bases). Germline V gene lookup returns CDR1 SGHAT and CDR2 FQNNGV. V lost 4 bases to trimming and J lost 5 bases, with 14 bases between them. The CDR3 runs to 15 residues.